The clone carrying this T cell receptor beta chain was seen only once. Treatment: preoperative locoregional IRX-2 cytokine immunotherapy. This phase Ib study tested locoregional IRX-2 cytokine immunotherapy given before surgery. This entry belongs to a study of preoperative IRX-2 immunotherapy in early breast cancer. Assay: immunoSEQ multiplex PCR; the TCRdb copy retains only in-frame clones and omits some. Of over 55,000 clones listed, approximately 93% are singletons. CDR1 and CDR2 from the germline V gene are LGHNA and YSLEER. The V and J ends lost 4 bases and 10 bases respectively, with 20 bases between them. The CDR3 covers 16 residues.

This sample was taken from a patient treated with IRX-2 immunotherapy. The V call is TRBV4-3, the J call TRBJ1-6; D possibly corresponds to TRBD1 (6 bases). The TCR originated in a human donor with breast cancer. CDR3 sequence reads: CASSPRLARGSSPLHF. The CDR3 DNA reads TGCGCCAGCAGCCCTAGATTGGCCAGGGGCAGCTCACCCCTCCACTTT.